A single sample is the source of the 22 T cell receptor beta chains below, sequenced in a study of blood T cell repertoires in COVID-19. Only in-frame clones appear in the TCRdb table, and some are missing; sequencing was by immunoSEQ multiplex PCR. The sample lists more than 200,000 clones, roughly 90% occurring once. The sequencing sample was made of peripheral blood. The receptor set was obtained from a human donor in a cohort sampled during active COVID-19.

The V and J genes are TRBV9 and TRBJ1-1; TRBD1 is a possible D gene (5 bases). Trimming shortened V by 0 bases and J by 5 bases, and 20 bases separated the two germline ends. Germline V gene sequence: CDR1 SGDLS, CDR2 YYNGEE. This CDR3 has 17 amino acids. CDR3 sequence (DNA): TGTGCCAGCAGCGTAGGGGGTATAACAGGTAAGGAGACTGAAGCTTTCTTT. Encoded protein: CASSVGGITGKETEAFF.

The chain carries TRBV6-7 and TRBJ1-6; the D gene is possibly TRBD1 (6 bases). TRBV6-7 is reported as an ORF; its role is uncertain. This CDR3 region has 20 residues. Trimming took 0 bases from V and 7 from J, leaving 25 bases between them. CDR3 residues: CASSYSANVLAGALNSPLHF. CDR3 sequence (DNA): TGTGCCAGCAGTTACTCCGCGAATGTGCTGGCAGGGGCACTAAATTCACCCCTCCACTTT.

This clone has more than one count but fewer than ten. The chain recombines TRBV7-8 with TRBJ1-2; D is unclear. The CDR3 runs 14 residues. V was shortened by 2 bases and J by 8 bases, with 15 bases between the two germline ends. Germline V lookup: CDR1 SGHVS, CDR2 FQNEAQ. CDR3 protein: CASSLKIREEGYTF. CDR3 in DNA: TGTGCCAGCAGCTTAAAGATACGAGAGGAGGGCTACACCTTC.

The chain recombines TRBV30 with TRBJ2-3; the match to TRBD1 covers 8 bases. In germline, CDR1 is GTSNPN, CDR2 SVGIG (reference sequence). There are 13 residues in the CDR3. V dropped 4 bases and J dropped 4; count of bases not matched to a gene: 4. This chain's CDR3 is CAWNQGAADTQYF. Here the CDR3 DNA reads TGTGCCTGGAATCAGGGGGCTGCAGATACGCAGTATTTT.

This chain links TRBV5-6 with TRBJ2-1; D ambiguous. Germline V CDR1 and CDR2: SGHDT, YYEEEE. The CDR3 contains 14 residues. V was trimmed by 0 bases and J by 4 bases, leaving 8 bases between them. In DNA, the CDR3 is TGTGCCAGCAGCTTGGGGCTAGTTTACAATGAGCAGTTCTTC. Amino acid sequence: CASSLGLVYNEQFF.

The chain joins TRBV15 to TRBJ2-7; a weak D match, TRBD1 (6 bases). The V end was cut by 3 bases, the J end by 1 base, with 22 bases between. This CDR3 contains 18 residues. Per germline, CDR1 LNHNV and CDR2 YYDKDF (reference sequence). The CDR3 DNA sequence: TGTGCCACCAGCAGGGGAGCCCAGAGGGGACATAGATCCTACGAGCAGTACTTC. Amino acids: CATSRGAQRGHRSYEQYF.

The chain uses TRBV7-2 and TRBJ1-2, with D tentatively TRBD1 (5 bases). This CDR3 contains 15 residues. CDR1 SGHTA and CDR2 FQGNSA come from the germline V gene. Trimming left V 0 bases short and J 5 bases short, with 13 bases between. CDR3 bases: TGTGCCAGCAGCTTAGCGGCAGGGTTTGTGTATGGCTACACCTTC. Residues: CASSLAAGFVYGYTF.

The rearrangement links TRBV25-1 to TRBJ2-7; perhaps TRBD2 as D (5 bases). In germline, CDR1 is MGHDK, CDR2 SYGVNS. The CDR3 length is 14 residues. V was shortened by 8 bases and J by 2 bases, with 16 bases between the two germline ends. The CDR3 DNA follows: TGTGCCAGCCGAGGGCAGGACCCCCCCTACGAGCAGTACTTC. Residues: CASRGQDPPYEQYF.

The chain employs TRBV3-1 (or the pseudogene TRBV3-2) and TRBJ1-6; a weak D match, TRBD1 (6 bases). CDR1 and CDR2 (germline): LGHDT, YNNKEL (reference sequence). Trimming stripped 3 bases from V and 0 bases from J, with 18 bases between. The CDR3 runs 19 residues. CDR3 residues: CASSHSRRGSSSYNSPLHF. The CDR3, as DNA: TGTGCCAGCAGCCATTCCCGAAGGGGGTCGAGCTCCTATAATTCACCCCTCCACTTT.

The CDR3 is CASSFGSSSGNTIYF. The CDR3 region has the DNA TGTGCCAGCAGCTTCGGGAGTAGCTCTGGAAACACCATATATTTT. The gene calls are TRBV7-2 and TRBJ1-3; D remains ambiguous. V gave up 3 bases and J gave up 0 bases, with 9 bases separating them. The CDR3 runs 15 residues. Germline V lookup: CDR1 SGHTA, CDR2 FQGNSA.

The rearrangement joins TRBV19 to TRBJ2-3; 7 nucleotides match TRBD1. The V and J ends lost 0 bases and 3 bases, in that order; junction bases with no gene match: 6. The germline gives CDR1 LNHDA, CDR2 SQIVND (reference sequence). The CDR3 contains 16 residues. The CDR3 region is CASSIDQGEGTDTQYF. The DNA of the CDR3 is TGTGCCAGTAGTATAGATCAGGGGGAAGGGACAGATACGCAGTATTTT.

This sequence joins TRBV5-4 and TRBJ1-4; 9 positions agree with TRBD1. Germline V lookup: CDR1 SGHNT, CDR2 YYREEE (reference sequence). J lost 2 bases, V lost 4 bases, and 6 bases had no gene match. The CDR3 is made up of 16 amino acids. CDR3 nucleotides: TGTGCCAGCAGCCGGCACGGGACAGGGACTAATGAAAAACTGTTTTTT. It codes for CASSRHGTGTNEKLFF.

The rearrangement joins TRBV29-1 to TRBJ2-7, with 8 bases aligning to TRBD2. Per germline, CDR1 SQVTM and CDR2 ANQGSEA. V dropped 3 bases and J dropped 6; count of bases not matched to a gene: 7. The CDR3 is 13 amino acids. This CDR3 reads CSVEGSGAGEQYF. CDR3 in DNA: TGCAGCGTTGAGGGTAGCGGGGCAGGCGAGCAGTACTTC.

A few counts support this clone. The gene calls are TRBV19 and TRBJ1-5, with TRBD1 identical over 11 bases. The CDR3 covers 15 residues. Germline CDR1 LNHDA, CDR2 SQIVND (reference sequence). Trimming removed 9 bases from V and 2 bases from J; junction bases left unmatched: 6. For the CDR3, the DNA is TGTGCCAGCCAGGGGGGACAGGGGGGCAATCAGCCCCAGCATTTT. Its translation is CASQGGQGGNQPQHF. Complete variable domain (other parts from reference TRBV19 and TRBJ1-5): DGGITQSPKYLFRKEGQNVTLSCEQNLNHDAMYWYRQDPGQGLRLIYYSQIVNDFQKGDIAEGYSVSREKKESFPLTVTSAQKNPTAFYLCASQGGQGGNQPQHFGDGTRLSIL.

The CDR3 sequence is CASSVEDSGANVLTF. CDR3 in DNA: TGTGCCAGCAGTGTAGAGGACTCCGGGGCCAACGTCCTGACTTTC. This chain links TRBV2 with TRBJ2-6; a weak D match, TRBD2 (5 bases). The CDR3 length is 15 residues. The germline CDR1 and CDR2 sequences are SNHLY and FYNNEI. V shed 4 bases and J shed 4 bases, with 11 bases lying between them.

This chain links TRBV4-3 with TRBJ1-3; perhaps TRBD1 as D (6 bases). The CDR3 covers 15 residues. Germline CDR1 is LGHNA and CDR2 is YSLEER. Trimming pared 2 bases from V and 3 bases from J, leaving 11 bases between. This CDR3 is CASSQTGSHGNTIYF. The CDR3, as DNA: TGCGCCAGCAGCCAAACAGGGTCGCATGGAAACACCATATATTTT.

This clone was counted only a few times. The identical CDR3 is also encoded by other nucleotide sequences in the sample. J is TRBJ2-3 and V is TRBV7-2, with TRBD2 as a possible D gene (6 bases). This CDR3 contains 15 residues. The ends were cut back, 1 base at V and 2 bases at J, with 10 bases in the middle. Germline values: CDR1 SGHTA, CDR2 FQGNSA. CDR3 protein: CASSLDRGYTDTQYF. The DNA for the CDR3 is TGTGCCAGCAGCTTAGATCGGGGGTACACAGATACGCAGTATTTT.

The V and J genes are TRBV27 and TRBJ1-2; D not certain. The V end lost 6 bases, the J end lost 8 bases, and 25 bases lay between the germline ends. This CDR3 has 16 residues. Germline CDR1 and CDR2: MNHEY and SMNVEV (reference sequence). As DNA, the CDR3 is TGTGCCAGCAGCAAAGCGCTACCGGGAGGACCGGGGGGCTACACCTTC. Its protein is CASSKALPGGPGGYTF.

The J gene is TRBJ2-5, the V gene TRBV9; weak D call: TRBD2 (6 bases). Germline values: CDR1 SGDLS, CDR2 YYNGEE. The CDR3 has 14 amino acids. Deletions cut 0 bases from V and 7 bases from J, with 13 bases between. CDR3 amino acids: CASSVDSGHRTQYF. The CDR3 DNA sequence: TGTGCCAGCAGCGTAGATAGCGGCCATAGGACCCAGTACTTC.

The rearrangement joins TRBV7-9 to TRBJ1-1; D is uncertain. Germline CDR1 SEHNR, CDR2 FQNEAQ (reference sequence). V was cut by 2 bases and J by 1 base, with 11 bases left in between. The CDR3 consists of 15 residues. The DNA of the CDR3 is TGTGCCAGCAGCTTAAATTCCCGGGGGAACACTGAAGCTTTCTTT. This encodes CASSLNSRGNTEAFF.

The chain uses TRBV15 and TRBJ2-7; possible D gene TRBD1, 6 bases. The V and J ends lost 5 bases and 4 bases respectively, with 9 bases between them. Germline CDR1 LNHNV, CDR2 YYDKDF (reference sequence). This CDR3 has 12 residues. CDR3 in amino acids: CATSQGQYEQYF. The CDR3 DNA is TGTGCCACCAGCCAGGGACAATACGAGCAGTACTTC.

The chain is built from TRBV27 and TRBJ2-7; D call uncertain. V lost 4 bases, J lost 6 bases, and 10 bases lay in between. The CDR3 runs 12 residues. Germline assignment: CDR1 MNHEY and CDR2 SMNVEV (reference sequence). CDR3 nucleotide sequence: TGTGCCAGCAGTTCCTCCTTTGTCGAGCAGTACTTC. Translated: CASSSSFVEQYF.